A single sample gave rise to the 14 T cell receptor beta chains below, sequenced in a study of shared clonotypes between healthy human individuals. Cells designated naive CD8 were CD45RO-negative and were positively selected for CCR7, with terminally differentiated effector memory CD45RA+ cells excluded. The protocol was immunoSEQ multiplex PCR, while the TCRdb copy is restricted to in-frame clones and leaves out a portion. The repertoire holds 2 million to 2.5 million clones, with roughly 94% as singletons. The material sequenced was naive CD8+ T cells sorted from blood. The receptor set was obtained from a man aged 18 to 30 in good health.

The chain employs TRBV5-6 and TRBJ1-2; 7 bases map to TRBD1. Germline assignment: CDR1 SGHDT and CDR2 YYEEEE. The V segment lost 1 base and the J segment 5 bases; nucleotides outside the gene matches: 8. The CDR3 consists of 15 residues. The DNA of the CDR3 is TGTGCCAGCAGCTTGACCGGGACAGAAATTTATGGCTACACCTTC. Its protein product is CASSLTGTEIYGYTF.

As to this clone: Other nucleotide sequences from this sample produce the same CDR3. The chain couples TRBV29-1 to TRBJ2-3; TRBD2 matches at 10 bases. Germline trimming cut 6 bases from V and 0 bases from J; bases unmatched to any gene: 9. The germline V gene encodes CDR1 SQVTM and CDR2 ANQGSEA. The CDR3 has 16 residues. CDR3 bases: TGCAGCGTCCTTGGACTAGCGGATTCTAGCACAGATACGCAGTATTTT. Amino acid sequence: CSVLGLADSSTDTQYF.

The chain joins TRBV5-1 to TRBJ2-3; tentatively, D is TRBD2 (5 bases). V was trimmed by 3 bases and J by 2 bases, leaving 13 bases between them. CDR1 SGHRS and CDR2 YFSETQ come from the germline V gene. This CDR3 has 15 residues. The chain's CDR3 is CASSSGIRSTDTQYF. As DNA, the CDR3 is TGCGCCAGCAGCTCGGGGATACGTTCCACAGATACGCAGTATTTT.

CDR3 amino acids: CASSVALGYNEQFF. CDR3 coding DNA: TGTGCCAGCAGCGTAGCGTTAGGGTACAATGAGCAGTTCTTC. The rearrangement uses TRBV9 and TRBJ2-1; D gene unclear. CDR3 length: 14 amino acids. The germline gives CDR1 SGDLS, CDR2 YYNGEE. Trimming removed 0 bases at V and 4 bases at J, with 8 bases between. The variable domain in full, with the rest retrieved from reference TRBV9 and TRBJ2-1, is DSGVTQTPKHLITATGQRVTLRCSPRSGDLSVYWYQQSLDQGLQFLIQYYNGEERAKGNILERFSAQQFPDLHSELNLSSLELGDSALYFCASSVALGYNEQFFGPGTRLTVL.

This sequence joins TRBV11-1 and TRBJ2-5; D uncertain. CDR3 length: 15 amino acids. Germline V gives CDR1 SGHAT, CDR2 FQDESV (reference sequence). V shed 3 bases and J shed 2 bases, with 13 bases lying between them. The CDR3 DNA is TGTGCCAGCAGCTTGGGCGCCAACGTTCAAGAGACCCAGTACTTC. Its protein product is CASSLGANVQETQYF. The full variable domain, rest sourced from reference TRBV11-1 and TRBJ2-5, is EAEVAQSPRYKITEKSQAVAFWCDPISGHATLYWYRQILGQGPELLVQFQDESVVDDSQLPKDRFSAERLKGVDSTLKIQPAELGDSAMYLCASSLGANVQETQYFGPGTRLLVL.

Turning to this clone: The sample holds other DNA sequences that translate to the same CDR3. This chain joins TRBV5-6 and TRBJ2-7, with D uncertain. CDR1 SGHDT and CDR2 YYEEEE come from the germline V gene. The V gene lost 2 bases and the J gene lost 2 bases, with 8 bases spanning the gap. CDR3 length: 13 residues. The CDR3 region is CASSFGVPYEQYF. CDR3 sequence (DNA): TGTGCCAGCAGCTTTGGAGTCCCCTACGAGCAGTACTTC. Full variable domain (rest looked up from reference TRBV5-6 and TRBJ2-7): DAGVTQSPTHLIKTRGQQVTLRCSPKSGHDTVSWYQQALGQGPQFIFQYYEEEERQRGNFPDRFSGHQFPNYSSELNVNALLLGDSALYLCASSFGVPYEQYFGPGTRLTVT.

The DNA for the CDR3 is TGTGCCAGCAGTTTCGAGGGTCGTGGCTACACCTTC. Translated: CASSFEGRGYTF. The chain couples TRBV28 to TRBJ1-2; D is undetermined. The CDR3 is 12 amino acids. The germline CDR1 and CDR2 sequences are MDHEN and SYDVKM. Trimming pared 3 bases from V and 7 bases from J, leaving 9 bases between.

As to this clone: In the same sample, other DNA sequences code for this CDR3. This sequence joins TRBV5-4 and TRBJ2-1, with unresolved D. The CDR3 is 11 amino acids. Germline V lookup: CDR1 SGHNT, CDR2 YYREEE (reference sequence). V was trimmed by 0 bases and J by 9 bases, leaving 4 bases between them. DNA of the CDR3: TGTGCCAGCAGCTTGGTTGGTGAGCAGTTCTTC. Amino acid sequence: CASSLVGEQFF.

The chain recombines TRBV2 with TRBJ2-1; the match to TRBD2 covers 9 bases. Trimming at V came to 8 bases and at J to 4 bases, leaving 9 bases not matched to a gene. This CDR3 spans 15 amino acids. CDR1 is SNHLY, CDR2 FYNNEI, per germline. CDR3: CASSPGREGYNEQFF. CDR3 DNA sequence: TGTGCCAGCTCCCCTGGGCGGGAGGGGTACAATGAGCAGTTCTTC.

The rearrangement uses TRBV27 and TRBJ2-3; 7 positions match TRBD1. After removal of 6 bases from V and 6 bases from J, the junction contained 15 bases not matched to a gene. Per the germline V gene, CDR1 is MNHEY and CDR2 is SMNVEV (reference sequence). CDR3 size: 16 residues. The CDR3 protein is CASSHRDSLPRDTQYF. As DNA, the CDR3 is TGTGCCAGCAGCCACCGGGACAGCCTTCCACGGGATACGCAGTATTTT.

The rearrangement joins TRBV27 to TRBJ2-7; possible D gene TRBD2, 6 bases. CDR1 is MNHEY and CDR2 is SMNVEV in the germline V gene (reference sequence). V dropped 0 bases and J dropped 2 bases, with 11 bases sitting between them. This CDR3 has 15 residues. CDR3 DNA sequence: TGTGCCAGCAGTTTATCTGGTAGGGAGGCCTACGAGCAGTACTTC. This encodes CASSLSGREAYEQYF.

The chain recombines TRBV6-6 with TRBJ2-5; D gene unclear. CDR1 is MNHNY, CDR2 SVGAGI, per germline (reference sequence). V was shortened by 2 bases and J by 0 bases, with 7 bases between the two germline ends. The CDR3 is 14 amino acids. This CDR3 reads CASSYQKNQETQYF. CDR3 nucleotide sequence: TGTGCCAGCAGTTACCAGAAAAACCAAGAGACCCAGTACTTC.

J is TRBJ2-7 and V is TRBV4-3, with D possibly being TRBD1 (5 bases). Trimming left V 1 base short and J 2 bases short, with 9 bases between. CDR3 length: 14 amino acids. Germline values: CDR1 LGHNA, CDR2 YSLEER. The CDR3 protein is CASSQARGTYEQYF. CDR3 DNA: TGCGCCAGCAGCCAAGCTAGGGGAACCTACGAGCAGTACTTC.

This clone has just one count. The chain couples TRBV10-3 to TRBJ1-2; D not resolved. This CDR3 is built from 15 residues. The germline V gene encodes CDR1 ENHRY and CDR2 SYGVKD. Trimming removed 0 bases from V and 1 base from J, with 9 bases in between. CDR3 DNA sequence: TGTGCCATCAGTGAGTCGTTGGAGGGTAACTATGGCTACACCTTC. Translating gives CAISESLEGNYGYTF.